This T cell receptor beta chain was profiled in a study of OX40 agonist ivuxolimab in advanced cancers. About the investigation overall: Ivuxolimab was a fully human IgG2 agonistic monoclonal antibody targeting the costimulatory receptor OX40 (CD134). Partial responses occurred in three dose-escalation patients, of whom one had hepatocellular carcinoma and two had cutaneous melanoma. In the dose-escalation cohort, nearly 85% of patients were male, and the mean age was roughly 60 years with a range of 23 to 79. Intravenous ivuxolimab was administered to patients every 2 weeks at six dose levels: 0.01, 0.1, 0.3, 1.5, 3 and 10 mg/kg. The purpose of peripheral TCRbeta sequencing was to test whether ivuxolimab changed TCR sequence diversity and led to clonal T-cell expansion. The paper describes the monotherapy dose-escalation part (N = 52 patients) of the phase I trial of ivuxolimab. Patients were allowed to have had prior anti-PD-1, anti-PD-L1 or anti-CTLA-4 therapy, and around 40% of the dose-escalation patients had previously received checkpoint inhibitors. Among the approximately 50 dose-escalation patients, some 20 had hepatocellular carcinoma, around 15 melanoma, 9 renal cell carcinoma and 9 head and neck cancer.

The junction carries 14 bases between V and J, which are trimmed by 0 bases and 8 bases respectively. The CDR3 spans 14 residues, from the cysteine through the phenylalanine. Only the CDR3 DNA stays, 42 bases, in frame from base 1. CDR1 and CDR2 (SGHDT, YYEEEE) derive from the germline V gene. Genomic DNA was isolated from the sorted cells so that the TCRbeta CDR3 region could be sequenced. The immunoSEQ Assay was used for sequencing of TCRbeta CDR3 regions. The table was pulled from immuneACCESS by TCRdb, which kept in-frame rearrangements only. Such tables lose some clones; where checked, under half of the loss comes from unresolved V genes, and the rest has no known cause. Present in this sample are 65,000 to 90,000 clones, approximately 90% of which were seen just once. 6.5% to 8.5% of the sample is taken by the ten largest. What the authors observed across the whole study: In the 0.1-3.0 mg/kg groups, partial responders had among the lowest normalized peripheral clonal expansion, particularly in CD8+ T cells. On average, CD8+ T cells showed more expanded clones than CD4+ T cells after ivuxolimab. Low levels of normalized T-cell clonal expansion were also seen in some patients who did not respond. At doses of 0.1 to 3.0 mg/kg, clonal expansion of both CD4+ and CD8+ blood T cells was observed from baseline to week 6. The antigen specificity of the peripheral T cells that underwent clonal expansion was not determined.

As to this clone: This clone's antigen is unknown. No clone much larger than this one lies a single base away; base qualities are absent.

Patients with autoimmune disease history or receiving systemic immunosuppression were excluded from the trial. Peripheral blood for TCR sequencing was collected from all dose cohorts at baseline, on cycle 4 day 1, and on cycle 7 day 1. Samples were obtained from an open-label, multicenter, first-in-human phase I dose-escalation trial of ivuxolimab. Adults with locally advanced or metastatic melanoma, renal cell carcinoma, hepatocellular carcinoma or head and neck squamous cell carcinoma were enrolled in the trial. Before TCR sequencing, CD4+ T cells and CD8+ T cells were sorted from peripheral blood as separate populations.

The sequence was collected from an adult with an advanced solid tumor such as melanoma, head and neck, liver or kidney cancer. The rearrangement combines TRBV5-6 with TRBJ1-1, with an unclear D gene assignment. This material consisted of CD4+ or CD8+ T cells sorted from blood, taken in a trial of the OX40 agonist ivuxolimab. The sequenced DNA is TGTGCCAGCAGCTTGGGTGCAGTCCTACGGGAAGCTTTCTTT. The translation is CASSLGAVLREAFF.